Listed here are 13 T cell receptor beta chains from one sample, sequenced in a study of cytomegalovirus exposure and HLA in healthy donors. With 60 Vbeta and 13 Jbeta primers, the PCR was carried out. Profiled with immunoSEQ multiplex PCR; TCRdb holds only in-frame clones, not every one. The table shows 50,000 to 70,000 clones, with approximately 83% occurring only once. The sample taken for sequencing was PBMCs. All receptors come from a human donor in good health.

J is TRBJ2-5 and V is TRBV12-5; TRBD1 agrees at 7 bases. The CDR3 sequence is 14 residues long. Germline CDR1 LGHNT, CDR2 FRNRAP. V lost 6 bases and J lost 5; bases outside the gene matches: 9. CDR3: CASGGQDEGETQYF. CDR3 in DNA: TGTGCTAGTGGCGGACAGGATGAGGGGGAGACCCAGTACTTC.

V is TRBV28 and J is TRBJ1-2; D gene uncertain. V gave up 3 bases and J gave up 4 bases, with 9 bases separating them. Germline V gene sequence: CDR1 MDHEN, CDR2 SYDVKM. The CDR3 contains 13 residues. CDR3 nucleotides: TGTGCCAGCAGTTTTAGTGAAACCTATGGCTACACCTTC. It is translated as CASSFSETYGYTF.

The genes are TRBV29-1 and TRBJ1-4; 7 bases fit TRBD1. This CDR3 spans 13 amino acids. Germline CDR1 SQVTM, CDR2 ANQGSEA. V was clipped by 6 bases and J by 5 bases; unmatched bases: 6. The CDR3 spells CSVGTVQNEKLFF. The CDR3 DNA is TGCAGCGTGGGGACAGTTCAAAATGAAAAACTGTTTTTT.

This rearrangement joins TRBV5-1 to TRBJ1-1, with D possibly TRBD1 on 5 matching bases. Germline loops: CDR1 SGHRS, CDR2 YFSETQ. Between the trimmed V and J ends, which lost 0 bases and 6 bases, there was a span of 9 bases. The CDR3 has 13 amino acids. The CDR3 spells CASSLAGGAEAFF. The CDR3 DNA is TGCGCCAGCAGCTTGGCCGGGGGGGCTGAAGCTTTCTTT.

This chain connects TRBV6-1 to TRBJ1-2; D is perhaps TRBD1 (6 bases). From germline, CDR1 is MNHNS and CDR2 SASEGT. This CDR3 is built from 14 residues. The ends were cut back, 4 bases at V and 4 bases at J, with 13 bases in the middle. CDR3 residues: CASSVSGDSYGYTF. The CDR3 region has the DNA TGTGCCAGCAGTGTATCAGGGGATAGCTATGGCTACACCTTC.

This chain links TRBV29-1 with TRBJ2-1, with 12 bases fitting TRBD2. The CDR3 loop spans 15 amino acids. The germline V gene encodes CDR1 SQVTM and CDR2 ANQGSEA. Germline trimming cut 3 bases from V and 7 bases from J; bases unmatched to any gene: 7. This CDR3 reads CSVDPTSGSLNEQFF. Written as DNA, the CDR3 is TGCAGCGTTGACCCGACTAGCGGGAGTTTGAATGAGCAGTTCTTC.

The chain uses TRBV7-9 and TRBJ1-3, with D unresolved. Germline-derived CDR1 and CDR2 are SEHNR and FQNEAQ (reference sequence). V was clipped by 3 bases and J by 8 bases, with 8 bases between them. The CDR3 is 12 amino acids. The CDR3 loop reads CASSFGEDTIYF. DNA for the CDR3: TGTGCCAGCAGCTTCGGGGAGGACACCATATATTTT.

The chain joins TRBV5-4 to TRBJ2-3, with D perhaps TRBD2 (5 bases). CDR1 is SGHNT and CDR2 is YYREEE in the germline V gene (reference sequence). Trimming took off 5 bases at V and 2 bases at J, with 9 bases between the two ends. The CDR3 extends over 13 amino acids. CDR3 in amino acids: CASRRENTDTQYF. The DNA for the CDR3 is TGTGCCAGCAGGAGGGAGAACACAGATACGCAGTATTTT.

This clone has a single count. The chain has TRBV11-2 and TRBJ2-2; D gene ambiguous. Per the germline V gene, CDR1 is SGHAT and CDR2 is FQNNGV. V lost 1 base, J lost 6 bases, and 3 bases lay in between. The CDR3 sequence is 12 residues long. This chain's CDR3 is CASSLGAGELFF. The CDR3 region has the DNA TGTGCCAGCAGCTTAGGCGCCGGGGAGCTGTTTTTT.

Here the CDR3 DNA reads TGTGCCAGCATTTTTACAGGGGGCAACGGCTACACCTTC. Translated: CASIFTGGNGYTF. The chain recombines TRBV5-6 with TRBJ1-2; 9 bases fit TRBD1. This CDR3 region has 13 residues. V dropped 6 bases and J dropped 8; count of bases not matched to a gene: 8. Germline CDR1 SGHDT, CDR2 YYEEEE.

The chain is built from TRBV7-2 and TRBJ2-1, with D tentatively TRBD2 (6 bases). Trimming took 5 bases from V and 10 from J, leaving 18 bases between them. The CDR3 contains 14 residues. Per germline, CDR1 SGHTA and CDR2 FQGNSA. Written as DNA, the CDR3 is TGTGCCAGCAGCCGCACTAGCACGAAGGAGGAGCAGTTCTTC. It encodes CASSRTSTKEEQFF.

This chain uses TRBV10-3 with TRBJ2-3; TRBD2 agrees at 7 bases. CDR1 ENHRY and CDR2 SYGVKD come from the germline V gene. The CDR3 runs 14 residues. After removal of 2 bases from V and 5 bases from J, the junction contained 4 bases not matched to a gene. The CDR3 is CAISEVGGGDTQYF. Written as DNA, the CDR3 is TGTGCCATCAGTGAGGTGGGGGGGGGAGATACGCAGTATTTT.

The V call is TRBV9, the J call TRBJ2-1; TRBD1 matches at 12 bases. J was trimmed by 0 bases and V by 2 bases; bases with no gene match: 9. Germline CDR1 SGDLS, CDR2 YYNGEE. CDR3 size: 19 residues. CDR3 DNA sequence: TGTGCCAGCAGCGTCCGGGACAGGGGGCTTTCTAACTCCTACAATGAGCAGTTCTTC. Its translation is CASSVRDRGLSNSYNEQFF.